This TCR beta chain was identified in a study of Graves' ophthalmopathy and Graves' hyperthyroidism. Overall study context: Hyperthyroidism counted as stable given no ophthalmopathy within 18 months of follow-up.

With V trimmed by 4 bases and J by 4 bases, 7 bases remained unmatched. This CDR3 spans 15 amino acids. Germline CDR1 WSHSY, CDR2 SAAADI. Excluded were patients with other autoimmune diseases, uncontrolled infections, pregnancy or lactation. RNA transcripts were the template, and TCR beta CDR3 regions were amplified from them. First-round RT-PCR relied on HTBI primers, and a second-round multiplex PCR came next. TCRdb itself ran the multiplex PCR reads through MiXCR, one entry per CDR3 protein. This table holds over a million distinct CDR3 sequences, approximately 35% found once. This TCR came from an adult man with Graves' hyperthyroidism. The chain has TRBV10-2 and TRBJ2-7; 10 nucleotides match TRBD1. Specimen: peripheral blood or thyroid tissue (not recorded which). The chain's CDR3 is CASSATGTGAYEQYF. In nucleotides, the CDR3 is TGCGCCAGCAGTGCCACTGGGACAGGGGCTTACGAGCAGTACTTC.